Below, 29 T cell receptor beta chains from the same sample are listed, as sequenced in a study of memory CD4+ T cells and cytomegalovirus serostatus. TCRdb keeps only in-frame clones here, not all; method: immunoSEQ multiplex PCR. The data contain roughly 76,000 clones, around 80% of them singletons. Single viable CD3+CD4+CD8-CD45RO+ cells were sorted as the memory CD4+ T cells. What was sequenced was memory CD4+ T cells from blood. These receptors were collected from an adult in good health and CMV-seropositive.

This clone was counted only a few times. V and J are TRBV5-6 and TRBJ1-6; 9 bases match TRBD1. This CDR3 has 15 amino acids. Trimming at V came to 4 bases and at J to 10 bases, leaving 9 bases not matched to a gene. CDR1 and CDR2 from the germline V gene are SGHDT and YYEEEE. The CDR3 spells CASSARTGARSPLHF. As DNA, the CDR3 is TGTGCCAGCAGCGCGCGGACAGGGGCAAGGTCACCCCTCCACTTT.

This clone has just one count. The rearrangement joins TRBV2 to TRBJ2-5; D is possibly TRBD2 (6 bases). CDR1 SNHLY and CDR2 FYNNEI come from the germline V gene. Deletions cut 1 base from V and 5 bases from J, with 11 bases between. The CDR3 extends over 14 amino acids. The CDR3 region is CASSEEGSGETQYF. For the CDR3, the DNA is TGTGCCAGCAGTGAAGAGGGTAGCGGTGAGACCCAGTACTTC.

The chain couples TRBV20-1 to TRBJ1-3; D not certain. This CDR3 spans 11 amino acids. The V end lost 8 bases, the J end lost 0 bases, and 5 bases lay between the germline ends. Germline assignment: CDR1 DFQATT and CDR2 SNEGSKA (reference sequence). The CDR3 is CSFYSGNTIYF. The CDR3 nucleotides read TGCAGTTTTTACTCTGGAAACACCATATATTTT.

This sequence joins TRBV18 and TRBJ1-1, with D maybe TRBD1 (5 bases). CDR3 size: 15 residues. Germline loops: CDR1 KGHSH, CDR2 LQKENI. V shed 2 bases and J shed 3 bases, with 13 bases lying between them. The CDR3 is CASSPLGQGDTEAFF. In DNA form, the CDR3 reads TGTGCCAGCTCACCATTAGGGCAGGGAGACACTGAAGCTTTCTTT.

The V and J genes are TRBV27 and TRBJ2-7; D is uncertain. This CDR3 region has 12 residues. Per germline, CDR1 MNHEY and CDR2 SMNVEV (reference sequence). V lost 3 bases and J lost 6, with 9 bases in between. The CDR3 here is CASSLSGGEQYV. The CDR3 DNA sequence: TGTGCCAGCAGTTTGTCCGGTGGCGAGCAGTACGTC.

The sample holds one count of this clone. The chain is built from TRBV21-1 and TRBJ2-4; TRBD1, the table's D call, lacks a check against the DNA. TRBV21-1 is a pseudogene locus. The CDR3 sequence is 16 residues long. The CDR3: CASRKGTDLAKNIQYF. CDR3 nucleotides: TGTGCCAGCAGGAAGGGGACAGACTTAGCCAAAAACATTCAGTACTTC.

The rearrangement joins TRBV5-1 to TRBJ2-1; 10 bases fit TRBD2. V trimming: 3 bases; J trimming: 3 bases; junction bases outside the gene matches: 9. Germline V gene sequence: CDR1 SGHRS, CDR2 YFSETQ. The CDR3 length is 17 residues. The chain's CDR3 is CASSSFGLAVNYNEQFF. The CDR3 DNA reads TGCGCCAGCAGCTCGTTTGGACTAGCGGTAAACTACAATGAGCAGTTCTTC.

This clone has only one observation. V is TRBV1 and J is TRBJ2-7; the tabulated D call, TRBD2, remains unverified against the DNA. TRBV1 is deemed a pseudogene. The length of the CDR3 is 17 residues. The CDR3 DNA follows: TGCACCAGCAGCCTCCTAGCGGGAGGTTTGGGGAAAAACGAGCAGTACGTC. This gives the protein CTSSLLAGGLGKNEQYV.

The chain joins TRBV7-6 to TRBJ2-3; unclear D gene. This CDR3 contains 15 residues. With 0 bases removed from V and 0 bases from J, the gap between germline ends came to 7 bases. The germline V gene has CDR1 SGHVS and CDR2 FNYEAQ. Here the CDR3 DNA reads TGTGCCAGCAGCTTAGCGCCGGTTAGCACAGATACGCAGTATTTT. Translating it yields CASSLAPVSTDTQYF.

The sample holds one count of this clone. This sequence joins TRBV30 and TRBJ2-5, with D possibly matching TRBD1 (6 bases). CDR1 is GTSNPN, CDR2 SVGIG, per germline (reference sequence). This CDR3 has 13 amino acids. The germline V and J ends were trimmed by 4 bases and 1 base, with 10 bases remaining between them. CDR3 sequence: CAWTGASQETQYF. In DNA, the CDR3 is TGTGCCTGGACAGGGGCCTCCCAAGAGACCCAGTACTTC.

The rearrangement links TRBV9 to TRBJ2-2; D is unresolved. This CDR3 contains 12 residues. The germline CDR1 and CDR2 sequences are SGDLS and YYNGEE. The V gene lost 3 bases and the J gene lost 6 bases, with 6 bases spanning the gap. CDR3 nucleotides: TGTGCCAGCAGCGCTTGGTCCGGGGAGCTGTTTTTT. It is translated as CASSAWSGELFF.

This chain uses TRBV28 with TRBJ1-3; a weak D match, TRBD1 (5 bases). The germline CDR1 and CDR2 sequences are MDHEN and SYDVKM. The V end lost 7 bases, the J end lost 4 bases, and 20 bases lay between the germline ends. The CDR3 has 16 residues. The DNA of the CDR3 is TGTGCCAGCACTGGGAGTGAATGGGGCAGAGGAAACACCATATATTTT. It encodes CASTGSEWGRGNTIYF.

The chain recombines TRBV18 with TRBJ1-2, with no clear D. The CDR3 contains 12 residues. V was cut by 2 bases and J by 7 bases, with 8 bases left in between. CDR1 is KGHSH, CDR2 LQKENI, per germline. CDR3 residues: CASSPGEGGYTF. Here the CDR3 DNA reads TGTGCCAGCTCACCAGGGGAAGGTGGCTACACCTTC. The variable domain in full, with the rest retrieved from reference TRBV18 and TRBJ1-2, is NAGVMQNPRHLVRRRGQEARLRCSPMKGHSHVYWYRQLPEEGLKFMVYLQKENIIDESGMPKERFSAEFPKEGPSILRIQQVVRGDSAAYFCASSPGEGGYTFGSGTRLTVV.

The DNA of the CDR3 is TGTGCCAGCAGTTCCCCGCGGAACACTGAAGCTTTCTTT. Translating gives CASSSPRNTEAFF. The chain combines TRBV6-6 with TRBJ1-1; D not resolved. V lost 4 bases to trimming and J lost 1 base, with 7 bases between them. The CDR3 runs to 13 residues. The germline gives CDR1 MNHNY, CDR2 SVGAGI (reference sequence).

J is TRBJ1-2 and V is TRBV29-1; D gene ambiguous. The germline gives CDR1 SQVTM, CDR2 ANQGSEA. V was cut by 5 bases and J by 0 bases, with 10 bases left in between. This CDR3 spans 13 amino acids. Written as DNA, the CDR3 is TGCAGCGTTTCACATGGGGCTAACTATGGCTACACCTTC. This sequence encodes CSVSHGANYGYTF.

The table lists this clone with a few counts. The CDR3 protein is CAISAAGTGVDEQYF. The CDR3 DNA reads as TGTGCCATCAGTGCCGCCGGGACAGGGGTCGACGAGCAGTACTTC. V usage is TRBV10-3 and J usage is TRBJ2-7; 10 nucleotides match TRBD1. The CDR3 runs to 15 residues. With V trimmed by 4 bases and J by 5 bases, 8 bases remained unmatched. Germline V CDR1 and CDR2: ENHRY, SYGVKD.

This rearrangement joins TRBV11-2 to TRBJ2-1; D perhaps matches TRBD2 (6 bases). The germline gives CDR1 SGHAT, CDR2 FQNNGV. Trimming took off 5 bases at V and 0 bases at J, with 14 bases between the two ends. There are 16 residues in the CDR3. CDR3 loop: CASSRVRGSSYNEQFF. In DNA form, the CDR3 reads TGTGCCAGCAGCCGGGTCCGGGGGAGCTCCTACAATGAGCAGTTCTTC.

The J gene is TRBJ1-4, the V gene TRBV2; maybe TRBD1 (5 bases). Germline CDR1 SNHLY, CDR2 FYNNEI. This CDR3 comprises 15 residues. V was shortened by 1 base and J by 8 bases, with 14 bases between the two germline ends. CDR3 protein: CASSEVRTWDEKLFF. The CDR3 bases are TGTGCCAGCAGTGAAGTAAGGACTTGGGACGAAAAACTGTTTTTT.

This clone appeared once. The rearrangement links TRBV27 to TRBJ2-5; 10 nucleotides match TRBD2. CDR1 is MNHEY, CDR2 SMNVEV, per germline (reference sequence). CDR3 length: 15 amino acids. V lost 4 bases and J lost 4; bases outside the gene matches: 6. The CDR3 sequence is CASSSPRLAGETQYF. The CDR3 DNA follows: TGTGCCAGCAGTTCCCCCCGACTAGCGGGAGAGACCCAGTACTTC.

CDR3 bases: TGTGCCAGTAGTCCCCTCTTCAGGACAGTGAGAGCCAAAAACATTCAGTACTTC. As protein: CASSPLFRTVRAKNIQYF. J is TRBJ2-4 and V is TRBV19, with TRBD1 as a possible D gene (6 bases). This CDR3 is 18 amino acids long. Germline V gives CDR1 LNHDA, CDR2 SQIVND (reference sequence). Between the trimmed V and J ends, which lost 5 bases and 0 bases, there was a span of 20 bases.

This rearrangement joins TRBV28 to TRBJ1-3, with 9 bases that match TRBD1. Germline lookup yields CDR1 MDHEN and CDR2 SYDVKM. The CDR3 consists of 16 residues. The V gene end was trimmed by 2 bases and the J gene end by 8 bases; junction bases not matched to a gene: 10. CDR3 DNA sequence: TGTGCCAGCAGTTTAGGGACGGGACAGGGAGTTCACACCATATATTTT. Translation: CASSLGTGQGVHTIYF.

Note on this clone: In the same sample, other DNA sequences code for this CDR3. This chain joins TRBV19 and TRBJ1-1, with no clear D. Per the germline V gene, CDR1 is LNHDA and CDR2 is SQIVND (reference sequence). The length of the CDR3 is 13 residues. V was trimmed by 4 bases and J by 1 base, leaving 7 bases between them. CDR3 residues: CASSNTRNTEAFF. The DNA of the CDR3 is TGTGCCAGTAGTAACACGAGGAACACTGAAGCTTTCTTT.

V gene TRBV29-1 combines with J gene TRBJ2-5, with TRBD2 matching over 7 bases. Germline CDR1 SQVTM, CDR2 ANQGSEA. Unmatched junction bases numbered 13, after V lost 1 base and J lost 5 bases. This CDR3 has 16 residues. DNA of the CDR3: TGCAGCGTTGAAGTCTTTAGCGGGCGAGGTTGGGAGACCCAGTACTTC. It yields the protein CSVEVFSGRGWETQYF.

The chain recombines TRBV23-1 with TRBJ1-5, with TRBD1 identical over 11 bases. TRBV23-1 is annotated as an ORF whose role is uncertain. The CDR3 contains 16 residues. V lost 3 bases and J lost 4; bases outside the gene matches: 5. CDR3 sequence reads: CASSHQGQGGNQPQHF. The CDR3 DNA reads as TGCGCCAGCAGTCATCAGGGACAGGGGGGGAATCAGCCCCAGCATTTT.

This clone has a handful of counts. Other DNA sequences within the sample encode an identical CDR3. This rearrangement joins TRBV19 to TRBJ1-1, with D possibly being TRBD1 (6 bases). The CDR3 runs to 14 residues. CDR1 is LNHDA, CDR2 SQIVND, per germline (reference sequence). V lost 5 bases to trimming and J lost 2 bases, with 12 bases between them. CDR3 DNA sequence: TGTGCCAGTAGTCTCGGGGGGCCAAACACTGAAGCTTTCTTT. Residues: CASSLGGPNTEAFF. The full variable domain, with the rest looked up from reference TRBV19 and TRBJ1-1, is DGGITQSPKYLFRKEGQNVTLSCEQNLNHDAMYWYRQDPGQGLRLIYYSQIVNDFQKGDIAEGYSVSREKKESFPLTVTSAQKNPTAFYLCASSLGGPNTEAFFGQGTRLTVV.

This clone appeared once. The chain uses TRBV7-8 and TRBJ1-2; 12 nucleotides agree with TRBD1. This CDR3 is built from 15 residues. With 4 bases clipped from V and 9 bases from J, the junction kept 9 bases outside the gene matches. CDR1 SGHVS and CDR2 FQNEAQ come from the germline V gene. CDR3 nucleotides: TGTGCCAGCAGCTGGGACAGGGGGCATTCGGGGAGCTACACCTTC. As protein: CASSWDRGHSGSYTF.

This clone has only a few counts. The V call is TRBV6-4, the J call TRBJ1-1; 9 bases agree with TRBD1. The V and J ends lost 6 bases and 5 bases, in that order; junction bases with no gene match: 4. Germline CDR1 reads MRHNA; CDR2 reads SNTAGT. The CDR3 runs 13 residues. The DNA for the CDR3 is TGTGCCAGCAGGAGGACAGGGGAGACTGAAGCTTTCTTT. Amino acids: CASRRTGETEAFF.

V usage is TRBV6-5 and J usage is TRBJ2-1, with a tentative D call TRBD1 (5 bases). The V and J ends lost 6 bases and 9 bases respectively, with 15 bases between them. Looked up from germline, CDR1 is MNHEY and CDR2 is SVGAGI. The CDR3 loop spans 13 amino acids. The CDR3 DNA follows: TGTGCCAGCAGGGGATTCAGGGTCGGTGAGCAGTTCTTC. This sequence encodes CASRGFRVGEQFF.

The chain joins TRBV6-5 to TRBJ1-1, with a possible D match to TRBD1 (5 bases). This CDR3 comprises 14 residues. CDR1 MNHEY and CDR2 SVGAGI come from the germline V gene. V was clipped by 6 bases and J by 1 base, with 12 bases between them. This CDR3 is CASSRDPRNTEAFF. The DNA of the CDR3 is TGTGCCAGCAGCCGGGACCCAAGGAACACTGAAGCTTTCTTT.